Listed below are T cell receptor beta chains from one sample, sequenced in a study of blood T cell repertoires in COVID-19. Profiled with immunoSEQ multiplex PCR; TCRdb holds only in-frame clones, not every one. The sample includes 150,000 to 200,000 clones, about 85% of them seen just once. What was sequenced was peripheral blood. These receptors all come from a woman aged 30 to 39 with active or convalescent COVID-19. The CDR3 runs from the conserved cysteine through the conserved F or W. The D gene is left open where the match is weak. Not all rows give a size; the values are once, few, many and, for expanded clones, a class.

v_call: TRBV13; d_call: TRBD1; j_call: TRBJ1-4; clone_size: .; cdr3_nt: TGTGCCAGCAGCCCGGACAGGGGCTCGTATAATGAAAAACTGTTTTTT; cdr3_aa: CASSPDRGSYNEKLFF
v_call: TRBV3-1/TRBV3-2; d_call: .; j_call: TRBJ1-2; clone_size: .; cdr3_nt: TGTGCCAGCAGCCAAGTGGGAGGGTTTGGGCCCTATGGCTACACCTTC; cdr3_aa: CASSQVGGFGPYGYTF
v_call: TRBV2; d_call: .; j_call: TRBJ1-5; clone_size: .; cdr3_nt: TGTGCCAGCCACCTGGACGGAGAGGGTCAGCCCCAGCATTTT; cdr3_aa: CASHLDGEGQPQHF
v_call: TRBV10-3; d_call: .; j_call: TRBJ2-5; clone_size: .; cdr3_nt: TGTGCCATCCGGGCGGGGGCCAACCAAGAGACCCAGTACTTC; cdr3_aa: CAIRAGANQETQYF
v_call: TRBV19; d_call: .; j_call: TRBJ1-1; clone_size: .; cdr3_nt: TGTGCCAGTAGGGGAGGGACCTTGGGGCACACTGAAGCTTTCTTT; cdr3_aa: CASRGGTLGHTEAFF
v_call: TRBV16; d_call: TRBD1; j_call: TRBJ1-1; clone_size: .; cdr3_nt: TGTGCCAGCAGCCCCCTTACAGGGGGCGGCACTGAAGCTTTCTTT; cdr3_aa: CASSPLTGGGTEAFF
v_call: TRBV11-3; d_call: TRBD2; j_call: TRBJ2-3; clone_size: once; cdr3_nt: TGTGCCAGCAGCCTAGGGGAACTAGCGGGAGGCCCAACGCAGTATTTT; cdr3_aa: CASSLGELAGGPTQYF
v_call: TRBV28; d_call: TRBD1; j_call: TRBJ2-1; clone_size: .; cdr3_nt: TGTGCCAGCAGTTTATTAAGGACAGGGACTTACAATGAGCAGTTCTTC; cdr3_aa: CASSLLRTGTYNEQFF
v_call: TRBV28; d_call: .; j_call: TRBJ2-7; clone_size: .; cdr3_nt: TGTGCCAGCGGGACATACTCCTACGAGCAGTACTTC; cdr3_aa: CASGTYSYEQYF
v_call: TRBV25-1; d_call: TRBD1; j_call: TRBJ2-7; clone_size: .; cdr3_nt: TGTGCCAGCATGGGACAGGGGGCCAACGAGCAGTACTTC; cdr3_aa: CASMGQGANEQYF
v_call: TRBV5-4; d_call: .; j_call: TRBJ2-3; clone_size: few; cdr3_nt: TGTGCCAGCAGCCCCGCGATGGGGGGGCGGGTAGATACGCAGTATTTT; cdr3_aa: CASSPAMGGRVDTQYF
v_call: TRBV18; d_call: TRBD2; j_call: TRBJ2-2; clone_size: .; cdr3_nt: TGTGCCAGCTCACCGCTGACTAGCGGGAGTATCACCGGGGAGCTGTTTTTT; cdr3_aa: CASSPLTSGSITGELFF
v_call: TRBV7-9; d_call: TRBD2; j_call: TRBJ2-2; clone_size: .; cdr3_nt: TGTGCCAGCAGCTCACTAGCGGAGAAAACCGGGGAGCTGTTTTTT; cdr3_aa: CASSSLAEKTGELFF
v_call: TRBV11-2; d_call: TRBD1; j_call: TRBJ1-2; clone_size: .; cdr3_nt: TGTGCCAGCAGCCCCAAGAGGTGGACAGGGGGTAACTATGGCTACACCTTC; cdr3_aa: CASSPKRWTGGNYGYTF
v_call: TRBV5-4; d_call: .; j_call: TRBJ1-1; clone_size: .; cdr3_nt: TGTGCCAGCAGCAATCCAACTACAGGGAGGAACACTGAAGCTTTCTTT; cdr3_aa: CASSNPTTGRNTEAFF
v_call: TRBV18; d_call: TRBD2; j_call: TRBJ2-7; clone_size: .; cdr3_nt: TGTGCCAGCTCACCAAGTGTAGCGGGGGAGCAGTACTTC; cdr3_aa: CASSPSVAGEQYF
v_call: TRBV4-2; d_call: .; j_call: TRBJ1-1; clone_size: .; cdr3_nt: TGTGCCAGCAGCCAAGTGAAAGGGGATGGAGCTGAAGCTTTCTTT; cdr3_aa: CASSQVKGDGAEAFF
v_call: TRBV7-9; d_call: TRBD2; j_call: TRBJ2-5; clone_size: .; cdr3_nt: TGTGCCAGCAGCTTAAGGACTAGCGGGACCCAAGAGACCCAGTACTTC; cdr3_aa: CASSLRTSGTQETQYF
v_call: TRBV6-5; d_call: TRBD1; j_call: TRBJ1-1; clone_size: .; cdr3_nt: TGTGCCAGCGGGTGGAGGGACAGGCCGAACACTGAAGCTTTCTTT; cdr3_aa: CASGWRDRPNTEAFF
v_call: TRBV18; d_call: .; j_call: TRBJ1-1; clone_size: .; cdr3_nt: TGTGCCAGCTCACCAGTATCCACTGAAGCTTTCTTT; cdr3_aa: CASSPVSTEAFF
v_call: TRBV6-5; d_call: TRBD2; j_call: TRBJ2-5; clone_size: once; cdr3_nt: TGTGCCAGCACGGGGGGACCGTACCAAGAGACCCAGTACTTC; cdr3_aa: CASTGGPYQETQYF
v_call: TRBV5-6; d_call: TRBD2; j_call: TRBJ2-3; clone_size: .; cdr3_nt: TGTGCCAGCAGCTTGGCGCCTAGCGGACTATTCACAGATACGCAGTATTTT; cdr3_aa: CASSLAPSGLFTDTQYF
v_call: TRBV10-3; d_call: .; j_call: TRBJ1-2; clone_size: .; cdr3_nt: TGTGCCATCAGTGATCAGGGTTACTATGGCTACACCTTC; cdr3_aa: CAISDQGYYGYTF
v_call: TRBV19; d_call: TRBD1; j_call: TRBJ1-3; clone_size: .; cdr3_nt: TGTGCCAGTAGTATTGGGACAGGTTCCTCTGGAAACACCATATATTTT; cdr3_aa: CASSIGTGSSGNTIYF
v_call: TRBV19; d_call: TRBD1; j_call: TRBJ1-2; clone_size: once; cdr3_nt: TGTGCCAGTAGTATCTCCCCTACAGGGGCCTCCTATGGCTACACCTTC; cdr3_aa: CASSISPTGASYGYTF
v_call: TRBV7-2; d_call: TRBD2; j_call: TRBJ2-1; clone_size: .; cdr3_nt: TGTGCCAGCAGTTCTAAGCGGGGCTACAATGAGCAGTTCTTC; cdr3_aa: CASSSKRGYNEQFF
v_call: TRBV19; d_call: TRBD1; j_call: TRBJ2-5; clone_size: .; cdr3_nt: TGTGCCACTGGGGACAGGGGGCGCCGAGAGACCCAGTACTTC; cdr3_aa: CATGDRGRRETQYF
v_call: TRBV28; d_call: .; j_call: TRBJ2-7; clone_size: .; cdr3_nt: TGTGCCAGCAGCCGCGGACAGCGGAGCTCCTACGAGCAGTACTTC; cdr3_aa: CASSRGQRSSYEQYF
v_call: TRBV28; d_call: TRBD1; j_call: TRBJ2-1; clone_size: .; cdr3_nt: TGTGCCAGCAGTTTAGGGCGGGACAGGGCTAATGAGCAGTTCTTC; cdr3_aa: CASSLGRDRANEQFF
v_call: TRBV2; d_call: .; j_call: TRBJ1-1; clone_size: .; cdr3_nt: TGTGCCAGCAGTGATAGGACAACTGAAGCTTTCTTT; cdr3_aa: CASSDRTTEAFF
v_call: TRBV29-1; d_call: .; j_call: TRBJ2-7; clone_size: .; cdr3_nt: TGCAGCGCCGCCGGGACAAGCGGCTACGAGCAGTACTTC; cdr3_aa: CSAAGTSGYEQYF
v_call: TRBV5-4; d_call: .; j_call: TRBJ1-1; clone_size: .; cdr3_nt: TGTGCCAGCAGCCTCGGGTCCAACCTCGGGTATAAAGCTTTCTTT; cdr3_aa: CASSLGSNLGYKAFF
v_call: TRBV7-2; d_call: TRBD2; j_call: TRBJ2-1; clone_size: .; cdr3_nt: TGTGCCAGCGGACCAGGGACTAGCGGGAGAGGTTACAATGAGCAGTTCTTC; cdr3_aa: CASGPGTSGRGYNEQFF
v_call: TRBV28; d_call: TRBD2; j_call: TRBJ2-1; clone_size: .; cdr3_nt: TGTGCCACTCTCTTAACCGCTAGCGGAAGTAATGAGCAGTTCTTC; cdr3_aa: CATLLTASGSNEQFF
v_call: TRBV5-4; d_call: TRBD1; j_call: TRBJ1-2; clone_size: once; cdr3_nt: TGTGCCAGCAGCCAGGGGACAGGGGGATATAATGGCTACACCTTC; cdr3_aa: CASSQGTGGYNGYTF
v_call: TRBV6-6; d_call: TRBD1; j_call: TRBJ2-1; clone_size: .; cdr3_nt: TGTGCCAGCAGGCCGACAGGGGCGGAATCCTACAATGAGCAGTTCTTC; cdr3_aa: CASRPTGAESYNEQFF
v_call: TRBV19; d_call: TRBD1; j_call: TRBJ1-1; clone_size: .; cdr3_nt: TGTGCCAGTAGTACTCCGCCGTTACAGGGGGAGAACACTGAAGCTTTCTTT; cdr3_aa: CASSTPPLQGENTEAFF
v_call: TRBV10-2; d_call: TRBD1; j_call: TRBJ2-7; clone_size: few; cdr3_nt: TGCCCCCCCACCACGACAGGGGGGTTCTACGAGCAGTACTTC; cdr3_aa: CPPTTTGGFYEQYF
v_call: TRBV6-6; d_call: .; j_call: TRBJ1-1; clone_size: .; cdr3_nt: TGTGCCAGCAGCCCAACACGGGGGGGCTCTGAAGCTTTCTTT; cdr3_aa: CASSPTRGGSEAFF
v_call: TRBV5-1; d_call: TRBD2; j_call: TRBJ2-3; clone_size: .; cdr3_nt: TGCGCCAGCAGCTTGGGACTAGCGGGGGGGACAGATACGCAGTATTTT; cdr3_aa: CASSLGLAGGTDTQYF
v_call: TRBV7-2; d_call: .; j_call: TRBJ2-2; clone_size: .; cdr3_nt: TGTGCCAGCAGCACAGGGCCCGACACCGGGGAGCTGTTTTTT; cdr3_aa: CASSTGPDTGELFF
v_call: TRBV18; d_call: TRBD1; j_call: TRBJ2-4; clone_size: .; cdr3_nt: TGTGCCAGCTCACCTCCGGGACAGGGTACCATTCAGTACTTC; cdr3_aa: CASSPPGQGTIQYF
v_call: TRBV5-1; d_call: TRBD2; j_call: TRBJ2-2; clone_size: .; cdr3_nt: TGCGCCCGCAGGCGGCCTCGCGGGGGGGCCGGCGGGGAGCTGTTTTTT; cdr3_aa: CARRRPRGGAGGELFF
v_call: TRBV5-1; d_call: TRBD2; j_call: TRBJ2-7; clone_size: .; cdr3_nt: TGCGCCAGCAGCTTGGTAGGTGGGGGGGGCGAGCAGTACTTC; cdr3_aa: CASSLVGGGGEQYF
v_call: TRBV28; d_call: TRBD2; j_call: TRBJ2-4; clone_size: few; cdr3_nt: TGTGCCAGCAGGGGACCTTGGACTAGCGGGGCTAAAAACATTCAGTACTTC; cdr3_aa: CASRGPWTSGAKNIQYF
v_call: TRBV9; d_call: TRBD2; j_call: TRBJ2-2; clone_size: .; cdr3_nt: TGTGCCAGCAGGGCCCTAGCGGCGAACACCGGGGAGCTGTTTTTT; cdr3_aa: CASRALAANTGELFF
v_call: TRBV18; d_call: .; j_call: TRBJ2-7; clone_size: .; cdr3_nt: TGTGCCAGCTCAAGCCAGGGTCGGTACGAGCAGTACTTC; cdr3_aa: CASSSQGRYEQYF
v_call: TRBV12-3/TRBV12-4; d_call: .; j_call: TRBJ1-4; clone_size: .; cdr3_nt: TGTGCCAGCAGGCGGGGGAGTGAAAAACTGTTTTTT; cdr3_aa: CASRRGSEKLFF
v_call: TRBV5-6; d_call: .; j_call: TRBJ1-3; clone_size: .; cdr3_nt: TGTGCCAGCAGCCAAGACACTTTCTCTGGAAACACCATATATTTT; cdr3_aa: CASSQDTFSGNTIYF
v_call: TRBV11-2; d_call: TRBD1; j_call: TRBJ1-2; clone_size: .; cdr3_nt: TGTGCCAGCAGCGTCGCCGGGACAGGGGTCTATGGCTACACCTTC; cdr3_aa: CASSVAGTGVYGYTF
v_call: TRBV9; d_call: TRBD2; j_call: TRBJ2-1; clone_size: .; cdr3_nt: TGTGCCAGCAGCGTAGGGCTAGCGGGATTCAATGAGCAGTTCTTC; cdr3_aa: CASSVGLAGFNEQFF
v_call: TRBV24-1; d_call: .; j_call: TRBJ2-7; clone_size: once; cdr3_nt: TGTGCCACCAGTGATTCGACAGGCTCTGCATTCTACGAGCAGTACTTC; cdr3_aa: CATSDSTGSAFYEQYF
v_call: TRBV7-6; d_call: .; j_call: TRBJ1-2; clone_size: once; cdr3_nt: TGTGCCAGCAGCCCCCGACCGGGAGTTCCCTATGGCTACACCTTC; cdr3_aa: CASSPRPGVPYGYTF
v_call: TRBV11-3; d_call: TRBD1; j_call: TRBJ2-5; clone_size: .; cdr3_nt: TGTGCCAGCAGCCAAAGGGGGACAGCACAAGAGACCCAGTACTTC; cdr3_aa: CASSQRGTAQETQYF
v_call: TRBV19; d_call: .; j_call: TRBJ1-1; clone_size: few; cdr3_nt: TGTGCCAGTAGTTGGACTGGTCGAAACACTGAAGCTTTCTTT; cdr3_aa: CASSWTGRNTEAFF
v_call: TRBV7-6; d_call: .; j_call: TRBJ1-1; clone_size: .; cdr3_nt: TGTGCCAGCAGCGAAGTAAGGAGTGGCGACACTGAAGCTTTCTTT; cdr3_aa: CASSEVRSGDTEAFF
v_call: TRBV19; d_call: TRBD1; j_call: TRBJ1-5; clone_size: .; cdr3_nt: TGTGCCAGTAGCCAGGACAGGGGTGGCAATCAGCCCCAGCATTTT; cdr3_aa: CASSQDRGGNQPQHF
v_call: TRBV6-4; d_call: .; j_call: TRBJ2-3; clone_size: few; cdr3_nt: TGTGCCAGCAGCGACGTGGGGAGGGGGACAGATACGCAGTATTTT; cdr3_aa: CASSDVGRGTDTQYF
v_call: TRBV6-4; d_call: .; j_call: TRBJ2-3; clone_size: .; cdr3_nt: TGTGCCAGCAGTGAAGGCGAAATTTGGCGGGGCACAGATACGCAGTATTTT; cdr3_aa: CASSEGEIWRGTDTQYF
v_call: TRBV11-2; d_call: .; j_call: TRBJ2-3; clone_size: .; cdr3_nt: TGTGCCAGCAGCGCCACTGTACCGGATACGCAGTATTTT; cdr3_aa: CASSATVPDTQYF